The 23 T cell receptor beta chains given below trace back to one sample, sequenced in a study of blood T cell repertoires in COVID-19. Using immunoSEQ multiplex PCR, the repertoire was profiled, and TCRdb retains in-frame clones only, with some absent. The data show about 36,000 clones, with 90% seen just once and 4.8% held by the top ten. The source material was peripheral blood. Every receptor here comes from a human donor in a cohort sampled during active COVID-19.

The rearrangement links TRBV11-2 to TRBJ2-1; TRBD2 matches 8 bases. In germline, CDR1 is SGHAT, CDR2 FQNNGV. The CDR3 totals 15 residues. Trimming cost V 2 bases and J 6 bases; bases outside gene matches: 6. The CDR3 spells CASSLFQAGANEQFF. Written as DNA, the CDR3 is TGTGCCAGCAGCTTATTCCAAGCGGGAGCCAATGAGCAGTTCTTC. The whole variable domain, filled in from reference TRBV11-2 and TRBJ2-1, reads EAGVAQSPRYKIIEKRQSVAFWCNPISGHATLYWYQQILGQGPKLLIQFQNNGVVDDSQLPKDRFSAERLKGVDSTLKIQPAKLEDSAVYLCASSLFQAGANEQFFGPGTRLTVL.

In this sample, this clone turned up once. The rearrangement links TRBV7-9 to TRBJ1-1; D remains ambiguous. Trimming removed 5 bases at V and 1 base at J, with 11 bases between. Germline CDR1 reads SEHNR; CDR2 reads FQNEAQ (reference sequence). The CDR3 runs 14 residues. The CDR3 sequence is CASSSRAGNTEAFF. DNA of the CDR3: TGTGCCAGCAGCAGCCGGGCGGGGAACACTGAAGCTTTCTTT.

The V call is TRBV3-1 (or the pseudogene TRBV3-2), the J call TRBJ2-2; TRBD2 aligns across 10 bases. The CDR3 has 18 residues. From germline, CDR1 is LGHDT and CDR2 YNNKEL (reference sequence). V gave up 1 base and J gave up 7 bases; unmatched junction bases: 12. The CDR3: CASSQVAASGSRDGELFF. CDR3 DNA sequence: TGTGCCAGCAGCCAAGTCGCGGCTAGCGGGAGTAGGGACGGGGAGCTGTTTTTT.

V gene TRBV5-1 combines with J gene TRBJ1-5; D possibly corresponds to TRBD1 (6 bases). The CDR3 consists of 14 residues. Trimming removed 0 bases at V and 2 bases at J, with 6 bases between. The germline V gene has CDR1 SGHRS and CDR2 YFSETQ. The CDR3 sequence is CASSLAGGNQPQHF. Here the CDR3 DNA reads TGCGCCAGCAGCTTGGCAGGGGGCAATCAGCCCCAGCATTTT.

The chain uses TRBV19 and TRBJ2-7; 12 bases are a match to TRBD2. The CDR3 totals 15 residues. J was trimmed by 2 bases and V by 4 bases; bases with no gene match: 3. CDR1 is LNHDA and CDR2 is SQIVND in the germline V gene (reference sequence). CDR3 protein: CASSTGLAGTYEQYF. CDR3 nucleotides: TGTGCCAGTAGTACCGGACTAGCGGGAACCTACGAGCAGTACTTC.

The V gene is TRBV2, the J gene TRBJ1-3; D is ambiguous. Trimming cost V 7 bases and J 3 bases, with 10 bases left between them. The CDR3 runs to 13 residues. The germline gives CDR1 SNHLY, CDR2 FYNNEI. The CDR3 region is CASTTELGNTIYF. For the CDR3, the DNA is TGTGCCAGCACCACGGAGCTTGGAAACACCATATATTTT.

The V call is TRBV15, the J call TRBJ2-1, with 11 bases identical to TRBD2. The CDR3 totals 18 residues. The germline V gene encodes CDR1 LNHNV and CDR2 YYDKDF (reference sequence). The ends lost 0 bases at V and 9 bases at J; junction bases unmatched: 13. CDR3 protein: CATSRDWGSGTSGGEQFF. The CDR3 nucleotides read TGTGCCACCAGCAGAGATTGGGGGAGTGGGACTAGCGGTGGTGAGCAGTTCTTC.

The J gene is TRBJ2-5, the V gene TRBV6-2 or TRBV6-3; 7 bases are shared with TRBD1. Trimming at V came to 5 bases and at J to 9 bases, leaving 12 bases not matched to a gene. This CDR3 is built from 14 residues. Germline CDR1 MNHEY, CDR2 SVGEGT. The CDR3 DNA reads as TGTGCCAGCAGTACCGGGATCCGAACAGGGGCCCAGTACTTC. The encoded protein is CASSTGIRTGAQYF.

The CDR3 bases are TGTGCCACCACCTCACCCTACGGGACTAGTAACAATGAGCAGTTCTTC. Protein: CATTSPYGTSNNEQFF. This sequence joins TRBV25-1 and TRBJ2-1; TRBD2 aligns across 8 bases. The CDR3 contains 16 residues. Germline V gives CDR1 MGHDK, CDR2 SYGVNS. V lost 10 bases and J lost 5; bases outside the gene matches: 16.

V gene TRBV5-1 combines with J gene TRBJ2-6; D is ambiguous. The CDR3 has 14 residues. V dropped 4 bases and J dropped 1 base, with 6 bases sitting between them. Per the germline V gene, CDR1 is SGHRS and CDR2 is YFSETQ. DNA of the CDR3: TGCGCCAGCAGCGCGAATTCTGGGGCCAACGTCCTGACTTTC. Its translation is CASSANSGANVLTF.

The genes are TRBV24-1 and TRBJ2-5; 7 bases align to TRBD1. This CDR3 comprises 13 residues. Germline lookup yields CDR1 KGHDR and CDR2 SFDVKD. Trimming removed 9 bases from V and 4 bases from J; junction bases left unmatched: 7. DNA of the CDR3: TGTGCCACCCAGGGGGTAGGCCGAGAGACCCAGTACTTC. As protein: CATQGVGRETQYF.

This clone was counted a single time. J is TRBJ2-5 and V is TRBV19; 16 bases fit TRBD2. This CDR3 is built from 18 residues. Germline V gives CDR1 LNHDA, CDR2 SQIVND (reference sequence). V shed 5 bases and J 5 bases; nucleotides not matched to a gene: 11. The CDR3 is CASSPTGTSGRAGETQYF. In DNA form, the CDR3 reads TGTGCCAGTAGTCCCACCGGGACTAGCGGGAGGGCCGGCGAGACCCAGTACTTC.

The chain uses TRBV19 and TRBJ1-4; D is possibly TRBD1 (6 bases). The germline CDR1 and CDR2 sequences are LNHDA and SQIVND (reference sequence). V shed 3 bases and J shed 8 bases, with 13 bases lying between them. This CDR3 spans 14 amino acids. The CDR3 loop reads CASSISRGGEKLFF. The CDR3 coding sequence is TGTGCCAGTAGTATTTCCAGGGGTGGAGAAAAACTGTTTTTT.

This clone was detected a few times. The gene calls are TRBV7-2 and TRBJ2-7; 7 nucleotides align to TRBD1. Looked up from germline, CDR1 is SGHTA and CDR2 is FQGNSA. This CDR3 is built from 13 residues. With V trimmed by 5 bases and J by 4 bases, 5 bases remained unmatched. CDR3 sequence (DNA): TGTGCCAGCAGCGCGGCAGGGGGTTACGAGCAGTACTTC. Translated, it gives CASSAAGGYEQYF. Full variable domain (rest looked up from reference TRBV7-2 and TRBJ2-7): GAGVSQSPSNKVTEKGKDVELRCDPISGHTALYWYRQSLGQGLEFLIYFQGNSAPDKSGLPSDRFSAERTGGSVSTLTIQRTQQEDSAVYLCASSAAGGYEQYFGPGTRLTVT.

The chain employs TRBV18 and TRBJ2-2, with 10 bases matching TRBD2. The CDR3 runs to 17 residues. The germline V gene has CDR1 KGHSH and CDR2 LQKENI. The junction had 6 bases not matched to a gene; V was cut back by 1 base and J by 4 bases. CDR3 DNA: TGTGCCAGCTCACCACTGGCTAGCGGGAGTAGCACCGGGGAGCTGTTTTTT. It is translated as CASSPLASGSSTGELFF.

The V call is TRBV7-9, the J call TRBJ1-5; 8 bases line up with TRBD1. CDR1 and CDR2 from the germline V gene are SEHNR and FQNEAQ (reference sequence). The CDR3 is 16 amino acids. J was trimmed by 3 bases and V by 5 bases; bases with no gene match: 9. The DNA for the CDR3 is TGTGCCAGCAGCCGAGGGGGGACAGGAGACAATCAGCCCCAGCATTTT. It translates to CASSRGGTGDNQPQHF.

This clone has a single count. This chain joins TRBV5-5 and TRBJ1-3, with TRBD1 matching over 10 bases. The V gene's germline CDR1 is SGHKS and CDR2 YYEKEE (reference sequence). The V segment lost 4 bases and the J segment 4 bases; nucleotides outside the gene matches: 5. This CDR3 comprises 15 residues. In nucleotides, the CDR3 is TGTGCCAGCAGCCGACAGGGGGCGGTAGGAAACACCATATATTTT. Protein product: CASSRQGAVGNTIYF.

The gene calls are TRBV28 and TRBJ1-2; TRBD1 aligns across 7 bases. Germline-derived CDR1 and CDR2 are MDHEN and SYDVKM. The V gene end was trimmed by 10 bases and the J gene end by 5 bases; junction bases not matched to a gene: 1. The CDR3 runs to 10 residues. The CDR3 sequence is CATGQYGYTF. The CDR3 DNA sequence: TGTGCCACGGGACAGTATGGCTACACCTTC.

The chain joins TRBV7-9 to TRBJ1-4, with 11 positions matching TRBD1. This CDR3 spans 15 amino acids. After removal of 2 bases from V and 8 bases from J, the junction contained 4 bases not matched to a gene. Germline CDR1 reads SEHNR; CDR2 reads FQNEAQ (reference sequence). In DNA form, the CDR3 reads TGTGCCAGCAGCTTAAGGACAGGGGGCTCCGAAAAACTGTTTTTT. Translating gives CASSLRTGGSEKLFF.

J is TRBJ2-3 and V is TRBV3-1 (or the pseudogene TRBV3-2); D may be TRBD2 (6 bases). The germline V gene has CDR1 LGHDT and CDR2 YNNKEL (reference sequence). The V end was cut by 3 bases, the J end by 2 bases, with 12 bases between. The CDR3 consists of 15 residues. CDR3 DNA: TGTGCCAGCAGCCAGGGGGGTTTAAACACAGATACGCAGTATTTT. Amino acids: CASSQGGLNTDTQYF.

The chain carries TRBV30 and TRBJ2-3, with 12 bases fitting TRBD2. The J segment lost 2 bases and the V segment lost 0 bases, leaving 6 bases of the junction unmatched. From germline, CDR1 is GTSNPN and CDR2 SVGIG (reference sequence). The CDR3 contains 17 residues. The DNA for the CDR3 is TGTGCCTGGAGTGTTCGGACTAGCGGGACTATCACAGATACGCAGTATTTT. Translated, it gives CAWSVRTSGTITDTQYF.

The V and J genes are TRBV24-1 and TRBJ2-3, with 9 positions matching TRBD1. There are 17 residues in the CDR3. CDR1 and CDR2 from the germline V gene are KGHDR and SFDVKD. After removal of 4 bases from V and 1 base from J, the junction contained 8 bases not matched to a gene. CDR3 residues: CATSEPTGGGGTDTQYF. As DNA, the CDR3 is TGTGCCACCAGTGAACCGACAGGGGGTGGGGGCACAGATACGCAGTATTTT.

This chain connects TRBV5-1 to TRBJ1-1, with 10 bases fitting TRBD1. V was clipped by 3 bases and J by 5 bases; unmatched bases: 7. The CDR3 is 15 residues long. Germline V CDR1 and CDR2: SGHRS, YFSETQ. As DNA, the CDR3 is TGCGCCAGCAGCTCCCCAAGGGACAGGGGTACTGAAGCTTTCTTT. Its translation: CASSSPRDRGTEAFF.